This T cell receptor beta chain was documented in a study of blood T cell repertoires in COVID-19. Study summary: COVID-19 samples collected from the United States, Italy and Spain covered acute and convalescent phases.

Generated by immunoSEQ multiplex PCR, the TCRdb table keeps only in-frame clones and is missing some. This sample has approximately 100,000 clones; about 85% occur once, and the top ten carry around 12%. Sequencing was done on a sample of peripheral blood. This TCR was sampled from a human donor in a cohort sampled during active COVID-19.

The DNA of the CDR3 is TGTGCCTGGAGTGTACGTCTGGGACAGGGAACCGACTATGGCTACACCTTC. Translating it yields CAWSVRLGQGTDYGYTF. The gene calls are TRBV30 and TRBJ1-2; the match to TRBD1 covers 9 bases. The CDR3 totals 17 residues. After removal of 0 bases from V and 3 bases from J, the junction contained 11 bases not matched to a gene. Germline CDR1 reads GTSNPN; CDR2 reads SVGIG (reference sequence).